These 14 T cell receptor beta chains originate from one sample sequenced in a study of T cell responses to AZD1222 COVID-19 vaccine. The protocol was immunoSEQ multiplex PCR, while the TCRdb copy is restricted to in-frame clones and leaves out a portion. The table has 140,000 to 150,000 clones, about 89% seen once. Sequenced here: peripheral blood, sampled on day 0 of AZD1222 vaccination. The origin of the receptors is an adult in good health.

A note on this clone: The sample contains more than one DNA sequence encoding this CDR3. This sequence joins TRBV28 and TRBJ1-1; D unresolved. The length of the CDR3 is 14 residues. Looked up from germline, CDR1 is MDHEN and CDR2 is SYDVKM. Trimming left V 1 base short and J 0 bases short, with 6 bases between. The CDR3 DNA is TGTGCCAGCAGTTTATCGGGGTTGAACACTGAAGCTTTCTTT. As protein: CASSLSGLNTEAFF.

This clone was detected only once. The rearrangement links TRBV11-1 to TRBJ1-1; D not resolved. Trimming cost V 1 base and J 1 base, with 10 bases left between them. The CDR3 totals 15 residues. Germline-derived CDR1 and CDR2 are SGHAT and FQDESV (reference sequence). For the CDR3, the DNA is TGTGCCAGCAGCTTAGGTCGTCGGCAGAACACTGAAGCTTTCTTT. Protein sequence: CASSLGRRQNTEAFF.

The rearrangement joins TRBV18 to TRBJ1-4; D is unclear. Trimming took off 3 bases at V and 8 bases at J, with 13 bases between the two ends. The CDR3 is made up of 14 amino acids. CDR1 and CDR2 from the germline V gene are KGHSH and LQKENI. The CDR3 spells CASSPVGNTEKLFF. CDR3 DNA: TGTGCCAGCTCACCGGTGGGGAATACGGAAAAACTGTTTTTT.

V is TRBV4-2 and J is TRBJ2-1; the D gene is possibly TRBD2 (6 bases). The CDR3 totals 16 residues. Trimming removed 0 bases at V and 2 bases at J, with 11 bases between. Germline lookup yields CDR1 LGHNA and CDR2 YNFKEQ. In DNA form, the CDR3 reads TGTGCCAGCAGCCAAGATCTAGCGAGCCCCTACAATGAGCAGTTCTTC. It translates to CASSQDLASPYNEQFF.

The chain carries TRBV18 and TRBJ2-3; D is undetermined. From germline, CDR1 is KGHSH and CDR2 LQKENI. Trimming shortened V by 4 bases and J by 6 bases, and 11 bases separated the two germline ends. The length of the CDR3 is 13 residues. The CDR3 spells CASSLVLVDTQYF. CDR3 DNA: TGTGCCAGCTCACTTGTCCTGGTGGATACGCAGTATTTT.

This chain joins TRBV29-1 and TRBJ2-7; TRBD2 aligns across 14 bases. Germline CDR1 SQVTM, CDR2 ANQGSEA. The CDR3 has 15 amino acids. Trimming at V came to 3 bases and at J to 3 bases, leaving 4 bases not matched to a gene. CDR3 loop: CSVERLAGGLYEQYF. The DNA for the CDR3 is TGCAGCGTTGAGCGACTAGCGGGAGGGCTCTACGAGCAGTACTTC.

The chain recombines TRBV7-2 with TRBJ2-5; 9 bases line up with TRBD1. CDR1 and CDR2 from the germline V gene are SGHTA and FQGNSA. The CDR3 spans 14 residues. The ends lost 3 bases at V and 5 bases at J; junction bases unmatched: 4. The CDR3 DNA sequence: TGTGCCAGCAGCTTGACAGGGGGTTGGGAGACCCAGTACTTC. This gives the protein CASSLTGGWETQYF. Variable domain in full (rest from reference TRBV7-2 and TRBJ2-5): GAGVSQSPSNKVTEKGKDVELRCDPISGHTALYWYRQSLGQGLEFLIYFQGNSAPDKSGLPSDRFSAERTGGSVSTLTIQRTQQEDSAVYLCASSLTGGWETQYFGPGTRLLVL.

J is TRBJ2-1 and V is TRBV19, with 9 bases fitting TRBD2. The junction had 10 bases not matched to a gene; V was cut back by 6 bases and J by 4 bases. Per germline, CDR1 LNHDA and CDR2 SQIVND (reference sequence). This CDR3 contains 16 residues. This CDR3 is CASRPGSGRTYNEQFF. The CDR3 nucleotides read TGTGCCAGTAGACCAGGCAGCGGGAGGACTTACAATGAGCAGTTCTTC.

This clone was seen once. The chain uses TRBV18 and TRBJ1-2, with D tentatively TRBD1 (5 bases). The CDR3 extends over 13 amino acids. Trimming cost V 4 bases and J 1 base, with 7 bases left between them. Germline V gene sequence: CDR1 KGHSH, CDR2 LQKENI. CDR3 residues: CASSQGINYGYTF. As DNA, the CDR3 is TGTGCCAGCTCACAGGGGATTAACTATGGCTACACCTTC.

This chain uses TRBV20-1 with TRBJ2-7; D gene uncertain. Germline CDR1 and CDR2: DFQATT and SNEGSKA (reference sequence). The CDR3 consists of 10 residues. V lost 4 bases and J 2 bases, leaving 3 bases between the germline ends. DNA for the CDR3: TGCAGTGCTAAAACCTACGAGCAGTACTTC. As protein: CSAKTYEQYF.

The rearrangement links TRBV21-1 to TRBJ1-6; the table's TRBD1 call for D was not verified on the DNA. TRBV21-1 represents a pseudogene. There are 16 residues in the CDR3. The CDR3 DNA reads TGTGCCAGCAGCAGCAGGGTAATATCCTATAATTCACCCCTCCACTTT. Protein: CASSSRVISYNSPLHF.

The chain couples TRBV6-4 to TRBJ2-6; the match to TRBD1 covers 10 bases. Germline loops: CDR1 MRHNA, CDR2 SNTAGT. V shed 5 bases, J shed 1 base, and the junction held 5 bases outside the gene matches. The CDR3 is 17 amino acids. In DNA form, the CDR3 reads TGTGCCAGCAGTCCGGACAGGGGGACTTCTGGGGCCAACGTCCTGACTTTC. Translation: CASSPDRGTSGANVLTF.

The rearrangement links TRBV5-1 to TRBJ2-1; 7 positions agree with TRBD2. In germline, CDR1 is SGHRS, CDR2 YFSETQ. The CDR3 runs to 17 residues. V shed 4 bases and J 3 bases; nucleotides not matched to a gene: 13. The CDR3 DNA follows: TGCGCCAGCAGCAAATCCGGGACTACCCCCGACTACAATGAGCAGTTCTTC. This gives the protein CASSKSGTTPDYNEQFF.

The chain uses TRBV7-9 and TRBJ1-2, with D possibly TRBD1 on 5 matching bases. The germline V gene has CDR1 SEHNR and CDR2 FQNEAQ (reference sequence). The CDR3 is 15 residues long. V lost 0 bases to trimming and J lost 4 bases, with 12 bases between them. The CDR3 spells CASSLASAGLYGYTF. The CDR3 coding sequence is TGTGCCAGCAGCTTAGCGTCGGCAGGGCTCTATGGCTACACCTTC.